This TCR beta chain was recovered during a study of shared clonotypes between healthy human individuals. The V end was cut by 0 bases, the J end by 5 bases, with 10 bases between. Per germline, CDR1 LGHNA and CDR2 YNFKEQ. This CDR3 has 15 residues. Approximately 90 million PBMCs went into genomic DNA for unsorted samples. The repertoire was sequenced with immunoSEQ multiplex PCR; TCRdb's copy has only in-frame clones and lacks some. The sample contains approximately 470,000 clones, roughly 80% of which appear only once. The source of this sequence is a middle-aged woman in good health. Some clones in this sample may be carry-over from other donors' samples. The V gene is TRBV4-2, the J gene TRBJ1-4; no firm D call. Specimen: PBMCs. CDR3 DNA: TGTGCCAGCAGCCAAGAAGCCCGGGAAAATGAAAAACTGTTTTTT. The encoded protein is CASSQEARENEKLFF.